A selection of T cell receptor beta chains follows, all from one sample in a study of T cells after somatic rescue of genetic block. Measured with immunoSEQ multiplex PCR; TCRdb has only the in-frame clones, and not every one. The table records 14,000 to 15,000 clones, approximately 75% of them present only once. The sample comprised peripheral blood mononuclear cells (PBMCs). Receptor source: a boy between 10 and 17 years old. Both conserved end residues are part of each CDR3. The order of the fields is D gene, V gene, clone size, J gene, CDR3 length, CDR3 protein, CDR3 DNA. D genes are given only for firm matches. A row's size may be missing; if present it is once, few, many or a size class.

>.|TRBV14|once|TRBJ2-3|15
CASSQEATRTDTQYF
TGTGCCAGCAGCCAAGAAGCGACACGCACAGATACGCAGTATTTT
>TRBD1|TRBV5-1|.|TRBJ1-4|14
CASSIGGGGEKLFF
TGCGCCAGCAGCATAGGGGGCGGAGGTGAAAAACTGTTTTTT
>.|TRBV4-1|few|TRBJ2-7|14
CASSQILLAYEQYF
TGCGCCAGCAGCCAAATCCTCCTGGCCTACGAGCAGTACTTC
>.|TRBV25-1|.|TRBJ1-5|14
CASSPTGLRWPQHF
TGTGCCAGCAGTCCCACAGGGCTCCGGTGGCCCCAGCATTTT
>TRBD1|TRBV6-5|.|TRBJ1-5|13
CASSRQGDQPQHF
TGTGCCAGCAGCCGACAGGGGGATCAGCCCCAGCATTTT
>TRBD2|TRBV5-4|.|TRBJ2-3|18
CASSQTAGGITSTDTQYF
TGTGCCAGCAGCCAAACAGCGGGGGGAATTACTAGCACAGATACGCAGTATTTT
>.|TRBV13|few|TRBJ1-2|14
CASSLEGHPNGYTF
TGTGCCAGCAGCTTAGAGGGGCATCCTAATGGCTACACCTTC
>.|TRBV2|.|TRBJ1-2|15
CASSEALPRYYGYTF
TGTGCCAGCAGTGAAGCGCTCCCCAGGTACTATGGCTACACCTTC
>TRBD1|TRBV14|.|TRBJ2-7|17
CASSHPVDRGLGYEQYF
TGTGCCAGCAGCCACCCTGTGGACAGGGGGCTCGGTTACGAGCAGTACTTC
>.|TRBV10-3|.|TRBJ1-1|15
CAISESRDSSTEAFF
TGTGCCATCAGTGAGTCAAGAGACAGTAGCACTGAAGCTTTCTTT
>.|TRBV6-5|.|TRBJ1-4|16
CASSSSRQATNEKLFF
TGTGCCAGCAGTTCCTCCAGACAGGCGACTAATGAAAAACTGTTTTTT
>.|TRBV6-6|.|TRBJ1-2|15
CASSSSHSRNYGYTF
TGTGCCAGCAGTTCAAGTCATAGTCGGAACTATGGCTACACCTTC
>.|TRBV6-6|.|TRBJ2-1|12
CASSGQTVEQFF
TGTGCCAGCAGTGGCCAAACAGTTGAGCAGTTCTTC
>.|TRBV10-3|few|TRBJ1-1|13
CAISVGGNTEAFF
TGTGCCATCAGTGTGGGGGGGAACACTGAAGCTTTCTTT
>.|TRBV30|.|TRBJ2-3|14
CAWSVRGNGDTQYF
TGTGCCTGGAGTGTACGAGGGAACGGAGATACGCAGTATTTT
>TRBD2|TRBV10-3|.|TRBJ2-1|16
CAISLSPAGGPNEQFF
TGTGCCATCAGCCTCAGCCCAGCGGGAGGACCCAATGAGCAGTTCTTC
>.|TRBV18|.|TRBJ1-1|16
CASSPVLDPRNTEAFF
TGTGCCAGCTCACCAGTCCTGGACCCGAGGAACACTGAAGCTTTCTTT
>.|TRBV7-6|.|TRBJ2-2|14
CASSFAPATGELFF
TGTGCCAGCAGTTTTGCCCCCGCCACCGGGGAGCTGTTTTTT
>TRBD1|TRBV30|.|TRBJ1-4|14
CAWGKQGIREKLFF
TGTGCCTGGGGTAAACAGGGGATTCGCGAAAAACTGTTTTTT
>.|TRBV10-3|.|TRBJ2-3|18
CAISDLFQGPLRTDTQYF
TGTGCCATCAGTGATCTATTCCAGGGGCCCCTTAGGACAGATACGCAGTATTTT
>.|TRBV6-1|.|TRBJ2-1|11
CASKTYNEQFF
TGTGCCAGCAAGACTTACAATGAGCAGTTCTTC
>TRBD2|TRBV27|.|TRBJ2-1|21
CASSLPPLPGLAGHIYNEQFF
TGTGCCAGCAGTTTACCCCCTCTTCCGGGACTAGCGGGCCACATCTACAATGAGCAGTTCTTC
>TRBD1|TRBV19|.|TRBJ1-1|14
CAARADRANTEAFF
TGTGCCGCCCGGGCAGACAGGGCGAACACTGAAGCTTTCTTT
>.|TRBV9|.|TRBJ2-7|16
CASSVDPEGGPYEQYF
TGTGCCAGCAGCGTAGACCCTGAGGGCGGGCCTTACGAGCAGTACTTC
>.|TRBV30|.|TRBJ1-2|11
CACPARGGYTF
TGTGCCTGCCCGGCGAGGGGGGGCTACACCTTC
>.|TRBV5-1|.|TRBJ2-7|13
CASSLTKTYEQYF
TGCGCCAGCAGCTTGACTAAAACCTACGAGCAGTACTTC
>.|TRBV7-9|.|TRBJ2-5|11
CASSSQETQYF
TGTGCCAGCAGCAGTCAAGAGACCCAGTACTTC
>TRBD1|TRBV5-6|few|TRBJ1-3|14
CASSRTGLGNTIYF
TGTGCCAGCAGCCGGACAGGGCTTGGAAACACCATATATTTT
>.|TRBV23-1|.|TRBJ2-7|16
CASTPLRDTISYEQYF
TGCGCCAGCACCCCTCTCCGGGACACAATCTCCTACGAGCAGTACTTC
>.|TRBV28|.|TRBJ2-4|17
CASSLWRGVLAKNIQYF
TGTGCCAGCAGTTTATGGAGAGGTGTACTAGCCAAAAACATTCAGTACTTC
>TRBD1|TRBV4-2|few|TRBJ1-2|16
CASSQGQGWGNYGYTF
TGTGCCAGCAGCCAGGGACAGGGGTGGGGAAACTATGGCTACACCTTC
>TRBD1|TRBV14|.|TRBJ2-7|16
CASSQLFDRVFGEQYF
TGTGCCAGCAGCCAACTATTCGACAGGGTGTTTGGGGAGCAGTACTTC
>.|TRBV28|.|TRBJ1-2|16
CASTPGGPPLFYGYTF
TGTGCCAGCACCCCTGGGGGCCCCCCGTTGTTTTATGGCTACACCTTC
>.|TRBV2|few|TRBJ2-7|12
CASRGDAYEQYF
TGTGCCAGCAGGGGGGACGCCTACGAGCAGTACTTC
>.|TRBV2|few|TRBJ2-3|13
CASSERGTDTQYF
TGTGCCAGCAGTGAAAGGGGGACAGATACGCAGTATTTT
>.|TRBV30|few|TRBJ2-2|13
CAWSFGGAGELFF
TGTGCCTGGAGTTTCGGAGGGGCCGGGGAGCTGTTTTTT
>.|TRBV18|.|TRBJ2-3|12
CASSSSTDTQYF
TGTGCCAGCTCAAGCAGCACAGATACGCAGTATTTT
>TRBD2|TRBV30|.|TRBJ2-1|16
CAWSVGLAALYNEQFF
TGTGCCTGGAGTGTAGGGCTAGCGGCCCTCTACAATGAGCAGTTCTTC
>TRBD1|TRBV9|.|TRBJ2-2|15
CASSVDRANTGELFF
TGTGCCAGCAGCGTGGACAGGGCTAACACCGGGGAGCTGTTTTTT
>.|TRBV2|.|TRBJ1-5|13
CASKTDSNQPQHF
TGTGCCAGCAAGACAGATAGCAATCAGCCCCAGCATTTT
>TRBD2|TRBV5-1|.|TRBJ2-5|16
CASSLGGRGDQETQYF
TGCGCCAGCAGCTTGGGGGGGCGGGGGGATCAAGAGACCCAGTACTTC
>TRBD1|TRBV7-3|.|TRBJ2-5|15
CASRSGTGLQETQYF
TGTGCCAGCAGAAGTGGGACAGGGTTACAAGAGACCCAGTACTTC